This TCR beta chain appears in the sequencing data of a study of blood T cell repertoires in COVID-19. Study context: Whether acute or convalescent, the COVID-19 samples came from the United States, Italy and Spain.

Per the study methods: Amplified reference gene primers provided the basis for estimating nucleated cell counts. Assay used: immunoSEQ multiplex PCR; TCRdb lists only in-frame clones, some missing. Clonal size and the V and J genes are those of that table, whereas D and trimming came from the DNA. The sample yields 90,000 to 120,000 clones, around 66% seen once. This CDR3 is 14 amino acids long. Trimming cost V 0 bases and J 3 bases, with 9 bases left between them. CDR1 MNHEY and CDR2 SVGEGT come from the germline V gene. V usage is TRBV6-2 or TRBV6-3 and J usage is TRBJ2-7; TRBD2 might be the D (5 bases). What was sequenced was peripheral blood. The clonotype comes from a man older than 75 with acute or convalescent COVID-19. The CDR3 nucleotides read TGTGCCAGCAGTTACTCGATTCGGGACTACGAGCAGTACTTC. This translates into CASSYSIRDYEQYF.